The present entry profiles one T cell receptor beta chain with its context. The entry originates in a study of blood T cell repertoires in COVID-19. Trimming left V 4 bases short and J 7 bases short, with 16 bases between. Germline assignment: CDR1 LGHDT and CDR2 YNNKEL (reference sequence). CDR3 size: 14 residues. The assay was immunoSEQ multiplex PCR, and TCRdb's table has in-frame clones only and misses some. The sample lists 200,000 to 250,000 clones; 86% were seen once. The source of this sequence is a woman in her twenties or thirties who had recovered from COVID-19. The source material was peripheral blood. V and J are TRBV3-1 (or the pseudogene TRBV3-2) and TRBJ2-5, with D possibly being TRBD1 (7 bases). This CDR3 is CASSPTYQGGTQYF. The CDR3 region has the DNA TGTGCCAGCAGCCCAACCTATCAGGGGGGGACCCAGTACTTC.